A single sample gave rise to the 20 T cell receptor beta chains below, sequenced in a study of cytomegalovirus exposure and HLA in healthy donors. Some clones are missing from TCRdb's copy, which holds only in-frame ones; the method was immunoSEQ multiplex PCR. This sample carries 300,000 to 450,000 clones, roughly 90% of them seen once, and the ten largest clones take approximately 0.86%. The sample was PBMCs. The source is a woman aged 18-29 years in good health and CMV-seronegative.

A word on this clone: One end of the junction fails to match germline, which may point to a read error. This sequence joins TRBV30 and TRBJ1-2, with D possibly TRBD1 on 5 matching bases. Germline CDR1 and CDR2: GTSNPN and SVGIG (reference sequence). The CDR3 covers 12 residues. CDR3 sequence (DNA): TGTGCCTGGAAGGTCACCCCCAGGGTTATCGCCTTC. Amino acids: CAWKVTPRVIAF.

The CDR3: CACEESSYEQYF. The DNA for the CDR3 is TGTGCCTGCGAGGAGAGCTCCTACGAGCAGTACTTC. The chain joins TRBV30 to TRBJ2-7; D is undetermined. Germline assignment: CDR1 GTSNPN and CDR2 SVGIG (reference sequence). The germline V and J ends were trimmed by 6 bases and 0 bases, with 9 bases remaining between them. The CDR3 contains 12 residues.

This clone came up once. The chain recombines TRBV6-5 with TRBJ2-6; D call uncertain. The CDR3 consists of 16 residues. V was pared by 4 bases and J by 0 bases, with 10 bases between. Per germline, CDR1 MNHEY and CDR2 SVGAGI. The CDR3 spells CASSWKRSSGANVLTF. CDR3 sequence (DNA): TGTGCCAGCAGTTGGAAAAGGAGCTCTGGGGCCAACGTCCTGACTTTC.

V and J are TRBV9 and TRBJ2-1; possibly TRBD2 for D (6 bases). The CDR3 covers 15 residues. The V end was cut by 0 bases, the J end by 4 bases, with 11 bases between. Germline CDR1 reads SGDLS; CDR2 reads YYNGEE. The CDR3 DNA reads as TGTGCCAGCAGCGTAGGTAGCGGCGCGTACAATGAGCAGTTCTTC. Amino acid sequence: CASSVGSGAYNEQFF. The complete variable domain, with remaining parts taken from reference TRBV9 and TRBJ2-1, reads DSGVTQTPKHLITATGQRVTLRCSPRSGDLSVYWYQQSLDQGLQFLIQYYNGEERAKGNILERFSAQQFPDLHSELNLSSLELGDSALYFCASSVGSGAYNEQFFGPGTRLTVL.

The chain is built from TRBV6-5 and TRBJ2-7; perhaps TRBD1 as D (5 bases). There are 13 residues in the CDR3. CDR1 is MNHEY and CDR2 is SVGAGI in the germline V gene. V gave up 3 bases and J gave up 6 bases, with 12 bases separating them. CDR3 sequence: CASSYGRAAEQYF. The CDR3 DNA is TGTGCCAGCAGTTATGGCAGGGCAGCCGAGCAGTACTTC.

The chain recombines TRBV2 with TRBJ2-7; TRBD2 agrees at 10 bases. The ends lost 6 bases at V and 2 bases at J; junction bases unmatched: 4. CDR1 and CDR2 from the germline V gene are SNHLY and FYNNEI. CDR3 length equals 14 residues. CDR3 amino acids: CASSPGLAPYEQYF. CDR3 bases: TGTGCCAGCAGCCCGGGACTAGCGCCCTACGAGCAGTACTTC.

This sequence joins TRBV5-8 and TRBJ1-4, with 8 nucleotides matching TRBD1. The CDR3 runs to 16 residues. Per germline, CDR1 SGHTS and CDR2 YDEGEE. Trimming at V came to 4 bases and at J to 8 bases, leaving 13 bases not matched to a gene. The CDR3 sequence is CASSPGTGQAREKLFF. In nucleotides, the CDR3 is TGTGCCAGCAGCCCTGGGACAGGCCAGGCCCGGGAAAAACTGTTTTTT.

The chain combines TRBV18 with TRBJ2-5; D is possibly TRBD2 (6 bases). Deletions cut 5 bases from V and 1 base from J, with 8 bases between. The germline gives CDR1 KGHSH, CDR2 LQKENI. This CDR3 comprises 13 residues. CDR3 region: CASSTGSQETQYF. CDR3 DNA sequence: TGTGCCAGCTCAACCGGGAGCCAAGAGACCCAGTACTTC.

Here the CDR3 DNA reads TGTGCCAGCAGTTGGGGACAGCCAACTAACTATGGCTACACCTTC. Translation: CASSWGQPTNYGYTF. The rearrangement joins TRBV13 to TRBJ1-2; 7 bases match TRBD1. CDR3 length: 15 amino acids. J was trimmed by 0 bases and V by 6 bases; bases with no gene match: 7. CDR1 is PRHDT and CDR2 is FYEKMQ in the germline V gene (reference sequence). The entire variable domain, with the rest obtained from reference TRBV13 and TRBJ1-2, is as follows: AAGVIQSPRHLIKEKRETATLKCYPIPRHDTVYWYQQGPGQDPQFLISFYEKMQSDKGSIPDRFSAQQFSDYHSELNMSSLELGDSALYFCASSWGQPTNYGYTFGSGTRLTVV.

This clone appeared once. The V gene is TRBV30, the J gene TRBJ1-2; D is undetermined. V was pared by 3 bases and J by 3 bases, with 5 bases between. Germline CDR1 is GTSNPN and CDR2 is SVGIG (reference sequence). This CDR3 has 11 residues. CDR3 protein: CAWRRYYGYTF. The CDR3 DNA follows: TGTGCCTGGAGGCGGTACTATGGCTACACCTTC.

This chain joins TRBV28 and TRBJ2-7; 8 nucleotides align to TRBD1. V dropped 7 bases and J dropped 0; count of bases not matched to a gene: 8. The CDR3 has 15 residues. From germline, CDR1 is MDHEN and CDR2 SYDVKM. DNA for the CDR3: TGTGCCAGCACACCGGACAGGGAGCTCTCCTACGAGCAGTACTTC. Protein product: CASTPDRELSYEQYF.

The V and J genes are TRBV7-6 and TRBJ2-3, with 10 bases matching TRBD2. Germline assignment: CDR1 SGHVS and CDR2 FNYEAQ. Germline trimming cut 2 bases from V and 4 bases from J; bases unmatched to any gene: 6. The CDR3 is 16 amino acids. For the CDR3, the DNA is TGTGCCAGCAGCTTAACAGCGGGAGGGGTGCCAGATACGCAGTATTTT. The encoded protein is CASSLTAGGVPDTQYF.

The chain is built from TRBV4-1 and TRBJ2-6; TRBD2 agrees at 7 bases. The length of the CDR3 is 19 residues. The germline V gene encodes CDR1 MGHRA and CDR2 YSYEKL. With V trimmed by 1 base and J by 1 base, 10 bases remained unmatched. As DNA, the CDR3 is TGCGCCAGCAGCCAAGGATTGCAGCGGGGACCATCTGGGGCCAACGTCCTGACTTTC. This sequence encodes CASSQGLQRGPSGANVLTF.

This clone was seen a handful of times. The DNA for the CDR3 is TGTGCCAGTAGTAGGGTGGGGGCGAGCAATCAGCCCCAGCATTTT. Encoded protein: CASSRVGASNQPQHF. The chain uses TRBV19 and TRBJ1-5; D might be TRBD1 (6 bases). The CDR3 length is 15 residues. V was clipped by 4 bases and J by 1 base, with 11 bases between them. The germline V gene encodes CDR1 LNHDA and CDR2 SQIVND (reference sequence).

The rearrangement links TRBV7-6 to TRBJ2-1; no clear D. In germline, CDR1 is SGHVS, CDR2 FNYEAQ. This CDR3 spans 15 amino acids. V gave up 1 base and J gave up 5 bases, with 12 bases separating them. CDR3 in amino acids: CASSLGRYPHNEQFF. In DNA form, the CDR3 reads TGTGCCAGCAGCTTAGGTCGGTACCCCCACAATGAGCAGTTCTTC.

This clone was observed a few times. The rearrangement uses TRBV6-5 and TRBJ1-5, with a weak D call TRBD1 (6 bases). CDR3 size: 14 residues. Germline V lookup: CDR1 MNHEY, CDR2 SVGAGI. Deletions cut 6 bases from V and 2 bases from J, with 11 bases between. CDR3 DNA sequence: TGTGCCAGCAGCCGGACAGTTGGCAATCAGCCCCAGCATTTT. This sequence encodes CASSRTVGNQPQHF.

The V and J genes are TRBV27 and TRBJ2-7; 9 bases agree with TRBD1. The CDR3 totals 18 residues. The germline V gene has CDR1 MNHEY and CDR2 SMNVEV (reference sequence). V was pared by 4 bases and J by 5 bases, with 18 bases of the junction left unmatched. The CDR3 is CASSSVSTGTGYAHEQYF. CDR3 sequence (DNA): TGTGCCAGCAGTTCGGTGTCAACCGGGACAGGGTACGCCCACGAGCAGTACTTC.

This chain connects TRBV28 to TRBJ1-2; 11 bases line up with TRBD1. Germline values: CDR1 MDHEN, CDR2 SYDVKM. This CDR3 contains 17 residues. After removal of 3 bases from V and 4 bases from J, the junction contained 10 bases not matched to a gene. The CDR3 protein is CASSFPGQGASFYGYTF. CDR3 DNA sequence: TGTGCCAGCAGTTTCCCTGGACAGGGGGCCTCCTTCTATGGCTACACCTTC.

The chain has TRBV27 and TRBJ1-2, with D possibly matching TRBD1 (6 bases). Germline lookup yields CDR1 MNHEY and CDR2 SMNVEV (reference sequence). This CDR3 contains 16 residues. V lost 2 bases and J 6 bases, leaving 19 bases between the germline ends. The CDR3 region is CASSLTPTGIGNGYTF. The CDR3 nucleotides are TGTGCCAGCAGTTTAACCCCAACAGGGATAGGGAATGGCTACACCTTC.

The V call is TRBV6-5, the J call TRBJ2-7, with TRBD2 matching over 7 bases. The CDR3 is 14 residues long. Germline V gene lookup returns CDR1 MNHEY and CDR2 SVGAGI. V shed 7 bases and J 5 bases; nucleotides not matched to a gene: 11. The CDR3 is CASTYRRGGDEQYF. Written as DNA, the CDR3 is TGTGCCAGCACCTATCGTCGTGGGGGGGACGAGCAGTACTTC.